This T cell receptor beta chain was found in a study of blood T cell repertoires in COVID-19. In the study overall: Some COVID-19 samples were acute and others convalescent; all came from the United States, Italy and Spain.

Germline V gives CDR1 MNHEY, CDR2 SMNVEV (reference sequence). The V segment lost 5 bases and the J segment 3 bases; nucleotides outside the gene matches: 6. The CDR3 runs to 14 residues. TCRdb's table, derived via immunoSEQ multiplex PCR, lists solely in-frame clones and lacks some. The table includes 250,000 to 350,000 clones, around 90% detected once. The clonotype originates from a woman aged 45-65 years who had recovered from COVID-19. The chain uses TRBV27 and TRBJ1-2; 7 nucleotides agree with TRBD1. The sample consisted of peripheral blood. The chain's CDR3 is CASSTRGTDYGYTF. The CDR3 DNA is TGTGCCAGCAGTACTAGAGGGACAGACTATGGCTACACCTTC.